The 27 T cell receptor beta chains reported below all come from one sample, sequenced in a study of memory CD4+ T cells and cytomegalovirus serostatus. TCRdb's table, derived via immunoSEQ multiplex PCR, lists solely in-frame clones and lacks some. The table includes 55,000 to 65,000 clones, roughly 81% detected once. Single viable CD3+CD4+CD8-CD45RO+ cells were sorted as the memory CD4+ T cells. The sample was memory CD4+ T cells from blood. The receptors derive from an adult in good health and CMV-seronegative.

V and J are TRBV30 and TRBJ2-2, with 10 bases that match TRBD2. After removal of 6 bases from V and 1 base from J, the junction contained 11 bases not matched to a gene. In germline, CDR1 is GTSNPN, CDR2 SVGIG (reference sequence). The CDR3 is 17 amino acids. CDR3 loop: CACPSSGSWGNTGELFF. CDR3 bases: TGTGCCTGCCCTTCTAGCGGGAGTTGGGGGAACACCGGGGAGCTGTTTTTT.

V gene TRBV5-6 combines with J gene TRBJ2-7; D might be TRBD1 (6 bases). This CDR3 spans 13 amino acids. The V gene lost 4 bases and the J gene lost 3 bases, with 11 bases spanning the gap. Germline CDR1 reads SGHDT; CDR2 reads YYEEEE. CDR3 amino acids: CASSRLTGYEQYF. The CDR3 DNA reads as TGTGCCAGCAGCAGACTGACAGGCTACGAGCAGTACTTC.

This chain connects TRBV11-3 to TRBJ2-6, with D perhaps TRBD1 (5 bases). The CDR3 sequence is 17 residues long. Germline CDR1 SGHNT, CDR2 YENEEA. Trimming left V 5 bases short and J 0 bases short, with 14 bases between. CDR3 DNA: TGTGCCAGCAGCCCCTCGACCCAGGGCTCTGGGGCCAACGTCCTGACTTTC. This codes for CASSPSTQGSGANVLTF. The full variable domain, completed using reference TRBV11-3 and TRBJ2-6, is EAGVVQSPRYKIIEKKQPVAFWCNPISGHNTLYWYLQNLGQGPELLIRYENEEAVDDSQLPKDRFSAERLKGVDSTLKIQPAELGDSAVYLCASSPSTQGSGANVLTFGAGSRLTVL.

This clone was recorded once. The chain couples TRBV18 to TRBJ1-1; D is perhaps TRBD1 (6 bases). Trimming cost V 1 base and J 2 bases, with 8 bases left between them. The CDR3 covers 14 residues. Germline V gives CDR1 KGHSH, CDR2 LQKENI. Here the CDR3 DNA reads TGTGCCAGCTCACCACGGGACATAAACACTGAAGCTTTCTTT. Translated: CASSPRDINTEAFF. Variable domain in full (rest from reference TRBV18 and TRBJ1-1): NAGVMQNPRHLVRRRGQEARLRCSPMKGHSHVYWYRQLPEEGLKFMVYLQKENIIDESGMPKERFSAEFPKEGPSILRIQQVVRGDSAAYFCASSPRDINTEAFFGQGTRLTVV.

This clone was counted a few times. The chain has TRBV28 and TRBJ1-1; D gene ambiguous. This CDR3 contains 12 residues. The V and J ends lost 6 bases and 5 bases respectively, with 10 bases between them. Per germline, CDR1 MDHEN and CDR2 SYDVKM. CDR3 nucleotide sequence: TGTGCCAGCAGCTCGGAACTAACTGAAGCTTTCTTT. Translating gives CASSSELTEAFF.

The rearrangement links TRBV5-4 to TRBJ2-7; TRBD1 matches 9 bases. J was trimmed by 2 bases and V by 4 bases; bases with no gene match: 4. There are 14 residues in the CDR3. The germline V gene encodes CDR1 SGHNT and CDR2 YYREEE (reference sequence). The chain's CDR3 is CASSADRGPYEQYF. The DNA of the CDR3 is TGTGCCAGCAGCGCGGACAGGGGACCCTACGAGCAGTACTTC.

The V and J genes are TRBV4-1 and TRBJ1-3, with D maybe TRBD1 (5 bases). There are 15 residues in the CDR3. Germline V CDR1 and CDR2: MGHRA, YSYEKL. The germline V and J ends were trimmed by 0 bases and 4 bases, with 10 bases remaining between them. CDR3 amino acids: CASSQDRGSGNTIYF. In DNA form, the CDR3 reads TGCGCCAGCAGCCAAGATAGGGGTTCCGGAAACACCATATATTTT.

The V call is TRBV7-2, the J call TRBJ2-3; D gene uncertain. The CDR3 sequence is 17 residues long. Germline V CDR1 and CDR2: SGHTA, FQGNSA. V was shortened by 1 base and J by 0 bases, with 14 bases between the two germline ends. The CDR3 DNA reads TGTGCCAGCAGCTTAGTAGGTCCTGGTCCTAGCACAGATACGCAGTATTTT. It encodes CASSLVGPGPSTDTQYF.

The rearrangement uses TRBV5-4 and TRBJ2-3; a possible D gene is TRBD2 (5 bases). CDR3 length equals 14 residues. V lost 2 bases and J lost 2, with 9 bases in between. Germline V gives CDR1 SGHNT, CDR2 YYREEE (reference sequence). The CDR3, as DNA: TGTGCCAGCAGCTTAACTAGAGACACAGATACGCAGTATTTT. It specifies CASSLTRDTDTQYF. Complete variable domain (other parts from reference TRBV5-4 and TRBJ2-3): ETGVTQSPTHLIKTRGQQVTLRCSSQSGHNTVSWYQQALGQGPQFIFQYYREEENGRGNFPPRFSGLQFPNYSSELNVNALELDDSALYLCASSLTRDTDTQYFGPGTRLTVL.

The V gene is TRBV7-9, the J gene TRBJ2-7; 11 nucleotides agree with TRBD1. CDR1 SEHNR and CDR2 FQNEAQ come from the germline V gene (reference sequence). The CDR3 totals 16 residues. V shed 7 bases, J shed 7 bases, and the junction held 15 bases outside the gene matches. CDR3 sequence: CASTFLTDRGLKEQYF. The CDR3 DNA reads TGTGCCAGCACCTTTCTCACGGACAGGGGGCTCAAAGAGCAGTACTTC.

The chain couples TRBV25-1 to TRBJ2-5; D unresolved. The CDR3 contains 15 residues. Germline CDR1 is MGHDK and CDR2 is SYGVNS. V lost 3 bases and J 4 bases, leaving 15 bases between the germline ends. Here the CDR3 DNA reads TGTGCCAGCAGTGAGGCCTTGGGCGGAACAGAGACCCAGTACTTC. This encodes CASSEALGGTETQYF.

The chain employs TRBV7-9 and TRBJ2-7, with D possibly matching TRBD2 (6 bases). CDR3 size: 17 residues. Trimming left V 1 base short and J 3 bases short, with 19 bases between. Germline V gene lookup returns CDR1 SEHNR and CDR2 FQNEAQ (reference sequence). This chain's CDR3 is CASSLVRGLGESYEQYF. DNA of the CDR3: TGTGCCAGCAGCTTAGTGCGGGGCCTGGGTGAGAGCTACGAGCAGTACTTC.

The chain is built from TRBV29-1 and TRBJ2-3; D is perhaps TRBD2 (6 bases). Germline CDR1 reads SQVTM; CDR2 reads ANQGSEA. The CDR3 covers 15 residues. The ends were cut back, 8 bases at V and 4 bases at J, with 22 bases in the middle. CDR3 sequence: CSSQTGTATSDTQYF. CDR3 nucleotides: TGCAGCTCTCAAACCGGGACTGCAACTTCAGATACGCAGTATTTT.

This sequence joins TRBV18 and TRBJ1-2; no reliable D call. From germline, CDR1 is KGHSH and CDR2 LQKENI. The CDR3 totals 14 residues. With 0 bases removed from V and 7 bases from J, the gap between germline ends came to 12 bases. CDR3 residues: CASSPPSVGSGYTF. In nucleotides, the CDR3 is TGTGCCAGCTCACCACCATCAGTGGGAAGTGGCTACACCTTC.

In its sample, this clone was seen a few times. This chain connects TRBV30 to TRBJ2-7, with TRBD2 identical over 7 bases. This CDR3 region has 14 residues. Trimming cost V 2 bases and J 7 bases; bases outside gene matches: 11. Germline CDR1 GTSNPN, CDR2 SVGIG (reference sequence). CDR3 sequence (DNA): TGTGCCTGGAGTCCGGCTAGCGGAAGGCGGGAGCAGTACTTC. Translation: CAWSPASGRREQYF.

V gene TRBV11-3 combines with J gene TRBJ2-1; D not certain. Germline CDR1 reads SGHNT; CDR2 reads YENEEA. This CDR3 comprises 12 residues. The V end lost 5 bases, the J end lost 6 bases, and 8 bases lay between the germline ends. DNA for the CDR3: TGTGCCAGCAGCCGAATGAGCAATGAGCAGTTCTTC. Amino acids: CASSRMSNEQFF.

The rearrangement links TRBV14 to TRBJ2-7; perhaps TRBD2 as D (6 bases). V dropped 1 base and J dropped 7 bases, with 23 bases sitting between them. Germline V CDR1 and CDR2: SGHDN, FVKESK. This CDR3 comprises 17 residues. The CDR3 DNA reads TGTGCCAGCAGCCAAGCTCGTCGGGGGACCGGGGTTATGGAGCAGTACTTC. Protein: CASSQARRGTGVMEQYF.

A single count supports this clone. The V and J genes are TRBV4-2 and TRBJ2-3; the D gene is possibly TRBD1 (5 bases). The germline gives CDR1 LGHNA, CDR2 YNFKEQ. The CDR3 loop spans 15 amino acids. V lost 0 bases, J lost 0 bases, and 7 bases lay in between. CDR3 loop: CASSQDGASTDTQYF. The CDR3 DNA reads TGTGCCAGCAGCCAAGATGGGGCGAGCACAGATACGCAGTATTTT.

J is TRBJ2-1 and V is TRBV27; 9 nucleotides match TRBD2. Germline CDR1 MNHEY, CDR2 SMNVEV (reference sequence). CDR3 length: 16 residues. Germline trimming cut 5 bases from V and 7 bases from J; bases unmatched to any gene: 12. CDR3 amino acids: CASSLITGTSRNEQFF. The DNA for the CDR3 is TGTGCCAGCAGTCTCATAACCGGGACTAGCCGTAATGAGCAGTTCTTC.

The DNA for the CDR3 is TGTGCCAGCACCATCACCCCCCCCTCCGTGGGACTAGCGAATGAGCAGTTCTTC. It encodes CASTITPPSVGLANEQFF. This chain joins TRBV7-9 and TRBJ2-1, with TRBD2 matching over 10 bases. Trimming at V came to 7 bases and at J to 7 bases, leaving 19 bases not matched to a gene. CDR1 and CDR2 (germline): SEHNR, FQNEAQ (reference sequence). This CDR3 spans 18 amino acids.

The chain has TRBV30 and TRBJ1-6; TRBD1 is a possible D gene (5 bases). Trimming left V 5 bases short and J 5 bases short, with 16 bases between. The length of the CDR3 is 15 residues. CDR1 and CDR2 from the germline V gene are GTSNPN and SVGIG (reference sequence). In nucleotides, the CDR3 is TGTGCCTGGGGAGGGGCGTGGGGAAATAATTCACCCCTCCACTTT. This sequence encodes CAWGGAWGNNSPLHF.

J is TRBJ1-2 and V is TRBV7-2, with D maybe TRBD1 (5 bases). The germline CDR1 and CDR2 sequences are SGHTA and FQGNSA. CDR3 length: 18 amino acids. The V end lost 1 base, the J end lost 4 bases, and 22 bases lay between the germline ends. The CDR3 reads CASSLGAWGRRSGYGYTF. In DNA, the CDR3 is TGTGCCAGCAGCTTAGGGGCTTGGGGCCGGCGGTCGGGCTATGGCTACACCTTC.

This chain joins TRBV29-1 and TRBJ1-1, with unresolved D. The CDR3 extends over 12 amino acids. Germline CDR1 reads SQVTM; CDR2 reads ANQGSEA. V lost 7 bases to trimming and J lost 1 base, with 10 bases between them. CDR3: CSAFIKNTEAFF. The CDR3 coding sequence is TGCAGCGCCTTTATAAAGAACACTGAAGCTTTCTTT. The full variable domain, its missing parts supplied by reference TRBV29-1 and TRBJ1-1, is SAVISQKPSRDICQRGTSLTIQCQVDSQVTMMFWYRQQPGQSLTLIATANQGSEATYESGFVIDKFPISRPNLTFSTLTVSNMSPEDSSIYLCSAFIKNTEAFFGQGTRLTVV.

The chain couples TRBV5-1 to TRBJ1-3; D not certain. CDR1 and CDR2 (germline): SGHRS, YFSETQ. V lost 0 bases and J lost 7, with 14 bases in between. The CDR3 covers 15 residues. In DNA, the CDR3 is TGCGCCAGCAGCTTGGCCGCCAGGCTCGGTAACACCATATATTTT. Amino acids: CASSLAARLGNTIYF.

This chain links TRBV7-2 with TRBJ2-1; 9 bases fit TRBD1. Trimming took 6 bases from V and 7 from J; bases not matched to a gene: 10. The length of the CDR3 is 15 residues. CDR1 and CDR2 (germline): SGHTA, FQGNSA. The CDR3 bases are TGTGCCAGCAGTTGGACAGGGGATACTACAAATGAGCAGTTCTTC. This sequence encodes CASSWTGDTTNEQFF. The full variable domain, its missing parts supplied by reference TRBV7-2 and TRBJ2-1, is GAGVSQSPSNKVTEKGKDVELRCDPISGHTALYWYRQSLGQGLEFLIYFQGNSAPDKSGLPSDRFSAERTGGSVSTLTIQRTQQEDSAVYLCASSWTGDTTNEQFFGPGTRLTVL.

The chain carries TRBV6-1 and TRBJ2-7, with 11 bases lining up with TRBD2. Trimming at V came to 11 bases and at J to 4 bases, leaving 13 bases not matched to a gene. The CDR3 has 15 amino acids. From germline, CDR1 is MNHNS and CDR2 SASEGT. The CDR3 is CAGRRTSGLSYEQYF. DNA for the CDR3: TGTGCCGGGCGAAGGACTAGCGGGTTATCATACGAGCAGTACTTC.

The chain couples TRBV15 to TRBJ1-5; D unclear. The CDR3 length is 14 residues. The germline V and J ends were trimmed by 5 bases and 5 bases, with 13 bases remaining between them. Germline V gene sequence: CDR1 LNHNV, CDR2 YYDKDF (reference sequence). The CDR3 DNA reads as TGTGCCACCAGCCAAACTTCTGAGTATCAGCCCCAGCATTTT. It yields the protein CATSQTSEYQPQHF.